Sequencing of this T cell receptor beta chain was carried out in a study of OX40 agonist ivuxolimab in advanced cancers. For the study at large: Each dose-escalation patient presented with hepatocellular carcinoma, melanoma, renal cell or head and neck cancer.

The germline V and J ends were trimmed by 1 base and 8 bases, with 7 bases remaining between them. CDR3 length: 13 residues. Germline-derived CDR1 and CDR2 are SGHDT and YYEEEE. The protocol was immunoSEQ multiplex PCR, while the TCRdb copy is restricted to in-frame clones and leaves out a portion. The sample has 50,000 to 65,000 clones, about 88% seen once. The material sequenced was CD4+ or CD8+ T cells sorted from blood, taken in a trial of the OX40 agonist ivuxolimab. The clonotype was recovered from an adult with an advanced solid tumor such as melanoma, head and neck, liver or kidney cancer. This chain links TRBV5-6 with TRBJ1-6; D call uncertain. CDR3 nucleotide sequence: TGTGCCAGCAGCTTGTTCCTGGATTCACCCCTCCACTTT. Its translation is CASSLFLDSPLHF.